This TCR beta chain was sequenced during a study of cytomegalovirus exposure and HLA in healthy donors (dated by TCRdb to about 2017). Notes on the research overall: The roughly 670 repertoires of the first cohort and the roughly 120 validation repertoires were produced on the same platform, according to a later analysis. The aim of the study was to test whether cataloging public T cell receptors could identify signatures of past pathogen exposure. A separate validation cohort of about 110 different subjects was used in addition to the approximately 700-subject first cohort. High-throughput TCR immunosequencing, statistical association of individual TCRs with disease status, and machine learning were combined to predict cytomegalovirus infection status.

What the work shows at the level of the full study, not this receptor alone: Of the cluster scores, approximately 95% were above 0 in a later analysis, which found that TCRs clustered in the first cohort also tended to co-occur in the 90 to 150 validation repertoires. In vitro tests confirmed that a few of the cytomegalovirus-associated TCR beta chains recognize cytomegalovirus antigens. In both the original and validation cohorts, the classifier was reported to diagnose cytomegalovirus status with high specificity and sensitivity. Most TCR sequences were seen in very few donors, while some public TCRs were found in many individuals. The authors suggested that the approach could potentially be extended to other disease states and immunological phenotypes. All 130 or so repertoires were used to score co-occurrence in the validation cohort in a later analysis, because that analysis had no HLA typing for the cohort. The study gave a list of under 200 TCR beta chains associated with cytomegalovirus.

Details on this clone: What this receptor recognizes is not known. Within one base of it there is no much larger clone, and no base qualities were kept.

Trimming leaves V shorter by 3 bases and J shorter by 4 bases, with the junction holding 8 bases beyond the gene matches. CDR1 and CDR2, looked up from the germline V gene, are SGHDT and YYEEEE. The cysteine opens and the phenylalanine closes a CDR3 of 15 amino acids. CDR3 DNA only is kept here, 45 bases in frame from base 1. The library came from the immunoSEQ multiplex PCR assay. In the authors' own workflow: To diagnose cytomegalovirus status from the catalog of TCR beta chain sequences, a statistical classification framework was built. Entries here come from immuneACCESS through TCRdb and include only in-frame sequences with V and J called. Some clones fail to appear in such tables; in the studies checked, an unresolved V gene covers under half of the shortfall, and the cause of the remainder is unknown. The V and J calls and the clone size are those of that table, but D and trimming were determined from the DNA. This sample has 330,000 or so clones in its table, and 75% to 90% of those were observed once. Jointly, the top ten make up around 0.84% of the sample.

The donors were included in the validation cohort of some 110 subjects, a group kept apart from the roughly 700-subject first cohort. The chain is encoded by TRBV5-6 joined to TRBJ1-2; 8 middle bases align to TRBD1. The TCR was taken from a woman aged 18-29 years in good health and CMV-seronegative. Sequencing was done on a sample of PBMCs. The DNA sequence reads TGTGCCAGCAGCTGGGAGGGACAGGACCTCTATGGCTACACCTTC. Its protein reads: CASSWEGQDLYGYTF.